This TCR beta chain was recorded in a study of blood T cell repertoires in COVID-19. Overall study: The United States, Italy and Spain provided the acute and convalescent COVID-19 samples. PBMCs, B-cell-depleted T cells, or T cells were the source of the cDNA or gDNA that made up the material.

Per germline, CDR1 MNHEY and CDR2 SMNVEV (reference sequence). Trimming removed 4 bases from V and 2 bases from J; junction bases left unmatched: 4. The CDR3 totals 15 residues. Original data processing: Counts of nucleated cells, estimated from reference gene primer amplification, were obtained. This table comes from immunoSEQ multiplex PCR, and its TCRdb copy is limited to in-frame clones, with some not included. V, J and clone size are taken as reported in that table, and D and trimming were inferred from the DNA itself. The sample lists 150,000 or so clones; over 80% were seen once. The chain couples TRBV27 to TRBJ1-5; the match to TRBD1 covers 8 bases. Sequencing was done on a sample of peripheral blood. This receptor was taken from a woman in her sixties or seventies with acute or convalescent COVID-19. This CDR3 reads CASSSGQVGNQPQHF. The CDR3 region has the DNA TGTGCCAGCAGTTCGGGACAGGTTGGCAATCAGCCCCAGCATTTT.